Included here is one T cell receptor beta chain sequence, with context. This clone was recorded only once. There is no known antigen for this receptor. No base-level quality is on record; no much larger clone is a single base apart. The data were obtained in a study of blood T cell repertoires in COVID-19 (dated by TCRdb to the early 2020s). About the full investigation: The collaborator samples originated in the United States, Italy and Spain and spanned the acute and convalescent phases of COVID-19. The material from the prospective study consisted of cDNA or gDNA derived from T cells, B-cell-depleted T cells, or PBMCs. Subjects who had been exposed to COVID-19, were actively infected with it, or had recovered from it provided the deeply sampled blood TCRbeta repertoires that made up the dataset. A freely available public database, intended as a resource for researchers studying the immune response to SARS-CoV-2, is where the repertoires were released. The samples were drawn from the first 160 participants of the ongoing ImmuneRACE study and from 1,200 or so subjects provided by 6 global collaborators. A de-identified subject ID, COVID-19 status, age in years and sex were almost always included in the sample metadata. Where available, HLA class I and class II types were obtained from metadata supplied by the sample provider rather than from assay-based typing. Broad study findings and their caveats: Clinical and demographic metadata were provided uncurated, with the amount varying by source and participant.

Whole blood was collected in K2EDTA tubes by collaborating institutions according to the institutions' own protocols. For TCRbeta analysis, collaborators shipped samples as frozen whole blood, isolated PBMCs, or DNA extracted from either of those sample types. In the germline V gene, CDR1 corresponds to SGDLS and CDR2 to YYNGEE. The CDR3 starts with the cysteine, ends with the phenylalanine, and has 15 residues. The sequence is cut down to CDR3 DNA, 45 bases in frame from base 1. From V the trimming removes 0 bases and from J it removes 5 bases, while the gene matches leave 5 bases of the junction unaccounted for. TCRbeta CDR3 regions were amplified from genomic DNA using the immunoSEQ Assay, a bias-controlled multiplex PCR. Under the source paper's analysis protocol: The number of nucleated cells in each sample was estimated from the amplification of reference gene primers within the assay. To quantify the absolute abundance of each unique TCRbeta CDR3 rearrangement, sequence reads were collapsed and filtered. For each sample, productive Simpson clonality was calculated as the square root of Simpson's diversity index across productive rearrangements. This immuneACCESS table, as held by TCRdb, lists in-frame sequences with V and J called but not all clones. Of the missing ones, under half trace to an unresolved V gene in checked studies; the others have no known cause. D and trimming were read from the DNA, whereas the V and J calls and clone size are those reported in that table. The sample has over 130,000 clones on record, 80% to 90% of them singletons. 9.5% to 11% of the sample comes from the top ten.

The V gene is TRBV9 and the J gene is TRBJ2-1; 7 central bases correspond to TRBD1. Sequencing was carried out using peripheral blood. This TCR was sampled from an elderly woman with acute or convalescent COVID-19. At the DNA level, the sequence is TGTGCCAGCAGCGTAGTGGGACAGAGCAACAATGAGCAGTTCTTC. Its protein reads: CASSVVGQSNNEQFF.